Below are 9 T cell receptor beta chains sequenced from a single sample in a study of Tregs in tolerant kidney transplant recipients. Only in-frame clones appear in the TCRdb table, and some are missing; sequencing was by immunoSEQ multiplex PCR. This sample yields about 66,000 clones, of which roughly 92% are seen a single time; roughly 9.8% belongs to the top ten. The input for sequencing was CD8+ T cells from blood, taken before the transplant. These receptor sequences come from a human donor who received a combined kidney and bone marrow transplant.

The V call is TRBV29-1, the J call TRBJ2-1, with unresolved D. Germline CDR1 and CDR2: SQVTM and ANQGSEA. The CDR3 is 10 amino acids. Trimming shortened V by 7 bases and J by 8 bases, and 9 bases separated the two germline ends. The CDR3 is CSGIRDEQFF. The CDR3 bases are TGCAGCGGAATTCGGGATGAGCAGTTCTTC.

The V call is TRBV2, the J call TRBJ2-4, with 7 bases that match TRBD2. Germline loops: CDR1 SNHLY, CDR2 FYNNEI. This CDR3 region has 14 residues. Losses at the gene ends were 3 bases for V and 5 bases for J; bases not matched to a gene: 4. In DNA, the CDR3 is TGTGCCAGCAGTGATGGGAGCGGGGAAAACATTCAGTACTTC. Its protein is CASSDGSGENIQYF.

V is TRBV28 and J is TRBJ1-1, with 7 bases aligning to TRBD1. V shed 5 bases and J 12 bases; nucleotides not matched to a gene: 9. Germline CDR1 is MDHEN and CDR2 is SYDVKM. The CDR3 runs to 12 residues. The CDR3 spells CASSVDRVRTFF. In DNA, the CDR3 is TGTGCCAGCAGTGTCGACAGGGTCAGGACTTTCTTT.

The chain employs TRBV11-2 and TRBJ2-7; D may be TRBD2 (5 bases). Germline V gene sequence: CDR1 SGHAT, CDR2 FQNNGV. This CDR3 spans 13 amino acids. V was shortened by 5 bases and J by 3 bases, with 11 bases between the two germline ends. In nucleotides, the CDR3 is TGTGCCAGCAGCCCCGATGACTACTACGAGCAGTACTTC. It yields the protein CASSPDDYYEQYF.

The chain recombines TRBV9 with TRBJ1-2, with TRBD1 matching over 7 bases. The J segment lost 6 bases and the V segment lost 2 bases, leaving 4 bases of the junction unmatched. The CDR3 has 13 amino acids. The V gene's germline CDR1 is SGDLS and CDR2 YYNGEE. The CDR3 protein is CASSVGTADGYTF. The CDR3 nucleotides read TGTGCCAGCAGCGTTGGGACAGCAGATGGCTACACCTTC.

This chain uses TRBV30 with TRBJ1-1; no definite D call. Germline values: CDR1 GTSNPN, CDR2 SVGIG (reference sequence). The CDR3 has 12 amino acids. V lost 2 bases and J 3 bases, leaving 7 bases between the germline ends. This chain's CDR3 is CAWSFFDTEAFF. The CDR3 nucleotides read TGTGCCTGGAGTTTCTTTGACACTGAAGCTTTCTTT. Full variable domain (remainder filled in from reference TRBV30 and TRBJ1-1): SQTIHQWPATLVQPVGSPLSLECTVEGTSNPNLYWYRQAAGRGLQLLFYSVGIGQISSEVPQNLSASRPQDRQFILSSKKLLLSDSGFYLCAWSFFDTEAFFGQGTRLTVV.

CDR3 DNA: TGCAGCGTTGACAGAAATGAGCAGTTCTTC. It is translated as CSVDRNEQFF. V and J are TRBV29-1 and TRBJ2-1, with D unresolved. CDR1 is SQVTM and CDR2 is ANQGSEA in the germline V gene. Between the trimmed V and J ends, which lost 3 bases and 7 bases, there was a span of 4 bases. The length of the CDR3 is 10 residues.

This chain connects TRBV10-3 to TRBJ2-1, with D uncertain. CDR3 length: 14 amino acids. V was shortened by 6 bases and J by 0 bases, with 9 bases between the two germline ends. Per germline, CDR1 ENHRY and CDR2 SYGVKD. CDR3 bases: TGTGCCATCAGCCAGGTTAGCTCCTACAATGAGCAGTTCTTC. Protein: CAISQVSSYNEQFF.

This rearrangement joins TRBV4-2 to TRBJ2-1; TRBD2 is a possible D gene (6 bases). Trimming removed 1 base at V and 5 bases at J, with 15 bases between. The CDR3 loop spans 16 amino acids. CDR1 is LGHNA, CDR2 YNFKEQ, per germline. CDR3 residues: CASSQAELAIHNEQFF. The CDR3 nucleotides are TGTGCCAGCAGCCAAGCGGAACTAGCTATCCACAATGAGCAGTTCTTC.